Ten or more counts support the clone carrying this T cell receptor (beta chain). This sample was included in a study of human T cells and chemical hapten exposure. Study background: Cases of alopecia areata, totalis or universalis occurred in a predominantly female patient group.

The CDR3 spans 12 residues. The V gene's germline CDR1 is SEHNR and CDR2 FQNEAQ (reference sequence). Trimming took 4 bases from V and 6 from J, leaving 9 bases between them. Time point here: pre-sensitization, week 0. Treatment in this sample: therapeutic diphenylcyclopropenone sensitization with weekly scalp DPC. Before extraction, the whole blood was not fractionated, and total RNA was taken from it. Patches went on only after blood had been drawn each time. Donors were 18 to 70-year-old alopecia patients suitable for DPC. One entry per CDR3 protein results from TCRdb running MiXCR on the RACE reads. The table has about 52,000 distinct CDR3 sequences, 9.5% to 10% seen once.

The chain combines TRBV7-9 with TRBJ1-2; a weak D match, TRBD1 (5 bases). The source is a woman in her twenties or thirties with alopecia areata. Some clones in this sample may be carry-over from other donors' samples. The material was whole blood, obtained in connection with sensitization to the hapten diphenylcyclopropenone (DPC). CDR3 DNA sequence: TGTGCCAGCAGCTATGACAGAGATGGCTACACCTTC. Protein: CASSYDRDGYTF.